The subject of this entry is one TCR beta chain. The antigen is undetermined. The data derive from a study of post-analysis software for immune sequencing data. Unique molecular identifiers were present in the TCR beta cDNA libraries. TCRdb reprocessed the PCR reads via MiXCR and lists one record per CDR3 protein. The data contain roughly 650,000 distinct CDR3 sequences, around 64% of them singletons. V lost 2 bases, J lost 4 bases, and 14 bases lay in between. Germline values: CDR1 DFQATT, CDR2 SNEGSKA (reference sequence). The CDR3 has 15 residues. Study-wide results and limits: Patients had higher frequencies than controls of roughly five TRBV segments, including TRBV5-6, TRBV5-1 and TRBV20-1.

The specimen sequenced was blood. This sequence was found in a girl aged 2 to 9 with multiple sclerosis. This rearrangement joins TRBV20-1 to TRBJ1-4, with D perhaps matching TRBD1 (6 bases). CDR3 sequence: CSARSSGQHNEKLFF. The CDR3, as DNA: TGCAGTGCTAGATCTAGCGGACAGCATAATGAAAAACTGTTTTTT.